This TCR beta chain emerged from a study of blood T cell repertoires in COVID-19. Overall study: The study drew acute and convalescent COVID-19 samples from the United States, Italy and Spain.

This table comes from immunoSEQ multiplex PCR, and its TCRdb copy is limited to in-frame clones, with some not included. The data contain hundreds of thousands of clones, 70% to 85% of them singletons. This TCR derives from a man older than 75 with acute or convalescent COVID-19. Sequenced input: peripheral blood.

DNA of the CDR3: TGTGCCAGCAGTATTCAGGACAGTTTTTGGGAGCAGTTCTTC. Translated: CASSIQDSFWEQFF. The V gene is TRBV28, the J gene TRBJ2-1; tentative D call: TRBD1 (6 bases). Germline CDR1 reads MDHEN; CDR2 reads SYDVKM. There are 14 residues in the CDR3. With 5 bases removed from V and 10 bases from J, the gap between germline ends came to 18 bases.